A selection of T cell receptor beta chains follows, all from one sample in a study of blood T cell repertoires in COVID-19. Generated by immunoSEQ multiplex PCR, the TCRdb table keeps only in-frame clones and is missing some. The sample consists of some 140,000 clones, 75% to 80% of them appearing once. Sequencing was carried out using peripheral blood. These receptor sequences come from an elderly man with acute or convalescent COVID-19. CDR3s include the opening cysteine and the closing phenylalanine or tryptophan. The order of the fields is CDR3 DNA, CDR3 protein, clone size, V gene, J gene, D gene. D genes are given only for firm matches. The size field is filled for only some rows; it gives once, few, many or a size class.

TGTGCCAGTCGGACAGGCACAGATACGCAGTATTTT	CASRTGTDTQYF	NA	TRBV28	TRBJ2-3	NA
TGTGCCAGCAGGGGGACAGGGTCAGATACGCAGTATTTT	CASRGTGSDTQYF	NA	TRBV2	TRBJ2-3	TRBD1
TGTGCCAGTAGTATACAGGGCAGTGGGGAGACCCAGTACTTC	CASSIQGSGETQYF	NA	TRBV19	TRBJ2-5	NA
TGTGCCAGCAGTGAATTCGGGGCGGAGGGATACAATGAGCAGTTCTTC	CASSEFGAEGYNEQFF	NA	TRBV25-1	TRBJ2-1	NA
TGTGCCAGCAGTGAAGCGGAGGGGCTTTATGAAAAACTGTTTTTT	CASSEAEGLYEKLFF	NA	TRBV6-1	TRBJ1-4	NA
TGTGCCAGCAGTCCTCCGGGGGCCGGGGAGCTGTTTTTT	CASSPPGAGELFF	NA	TRBV9	TRBJ2-2	NA
TGTGCCAGCAGCCAAGAACCAGGCACAGATACGCAGTATTTT	CASSQEPGTDTQYF	NA	TRBV4-2	TRBJ2-3	NA
TGTGCCAGCAGCTCGGGACAGGTTCGCGAGCAGTACTTC	CASSSGQVREQYF	few	TRBV5-6	TRBJ2-7	TRBD1
TGTGCCAGCAGCTCCCCCGGACAGAACTACGAGCAGTACTTC	CASSSPGQNYEQYF	NA	TRBV5-4	TRBJ2-7	NA
TGTGCCAGCAGTTTCGCGGGAAACCTACGGACCCAGTACTTC	CASSFAGNLRTQYF	NA	TRBV28	TRBJ2-5	NA
TGTGCCACCAGTGATAGGGGGGGTAACTATGGCTACACCTTC	CATSDRGGNYGYTF	NA	TRBV24-1	TRBJ1-2	NA
TGTGCCAGCAGCTTTGGGCAGAACTATGGCTACACCTTC	CASSFGQNYGYTF	NA	TRBV5-6	TRBJ1-2	NA
TGTGCCAGCAGGGGGACAGGGGGTAATCAGCCCCAGCATTTT	CASRGTGGNQPQHF	once	TRBV27	TRBJ1-5	TRBD1
TGTGCCAGCAGTTCCCAGGGGTCCTCTCGCACAGATACGCAGTATTTT	CASSSQGSSRTDTQYF	NA	TRBV6-5	TRBJ2-3	NA
TGTGCCAGCAGTAGGGCCCCGGGAAGGACTGAAGCTTTCTTT	CASSRAPGRTEAFF	NA	TRBV6-5	TRBJ1-1	NA
TGTGCCAGCAGCCAAGTCAGGAGGTCAGCTCAAGAGACCCAGTACTTC	CASSQVRRSAQETQYF	NA	TRBV3-1/TRBV3-2	TRBJ2-5	NA
TGTGCCAGCAGCTTAGTACAGGGGTTGACCGGGGAGCTGTTTTTT	CASSLVQGLTGELFF	NA	TRBV11-2	TRBJ2-2	TRBD1
TGTGCCAGCAGCTTAGGTTCAGGGAAGCAAGAGACCCAGTACTTC	CASSLGSGKQETQYF	NA	TRBV11-2	TRBJ2-5	NA
TGTGCCATCAGTGATCGGTTAAGTTGGGAAAAACTGTTTTTT	CAISDRLSWEKLFF	NA	TRBV10-3	TRBJ1-4	NA
TGCAGCGTTGTCAGCTGGACAGGGGATTGGTATGGCTACACCTTC	CSVVSWTGDWYGYTF	NA	TRBV29-1	TRBJ1-2	TRBD1
TGCAGTGCTAGCTTACAAGAAGGCTACACCTTC	CSASLQEGYTF	NA	TRBV20-1	TRBJ1-2	NA
TGTGCCAGTAGTATAGTAGGAGGGTTCGGGCAGCCCCAGCATTTT	CASSIVGGFGQPQHF	few	TRBV19	TRBJ1-5	NA
TGTGCCAGCAGCGAGAGAGCTGGACAGGGAATCACCGGGGAGCTGTTTTTT	CASSERAGQGITGELFF	NA	TRBV7-6	TRBJ2-2	TRBD1
TGTGCCAGCAGTTACTCGGGCAGGGGTGGCTACACCTTC	CASSYSGRGGYTF	NA	TRBV6-5	TRBJ1-2	NA
TGTGCCAGCAGCCAAGATACCCAGGGGGTTGGCTACACCTTC	CASSQDTQGVGYTF	NA	TRBV3-1/TRBV3-2	TRBJ1-2	TRBD1